Many counts were recorded for the clone carrying this TCR beta chain. The antigen remains unidentified. This entry is derived from a study of CD8 T cells in ankylosing spondylitis. Via MiXCR, TCRdb re-called the 5' RACE reads, giving one row per CDR3 protein. The sample consists of about 130,000 distinct CDR3 sequences, 15% to 20% of them appearing once. Notes on the study in general: For ankylosing spondylitis blood, a TCR beta motif of seven to nine highly homologous variants appeared characteristic. Matched synovial fluid from ankylosing spondylitis patients was reported to be enriched for disease-linked clones. Clones linked to disease, bearing a CD8+ phenotype, were relatively rare in peripheral blood.

There are 15 residues in the CDR3. Germline lookup yields CDR1 SGHRS and CDR2 YFSETQ. J was trimmed by 7 bases and V by 2 bases; bases with no gene match: 7. The receptor comes from a male donor with ankylosing spondylitis. V and J are TRBV5-1 and TRBJ2-7, with TRBD2 matching over 12 bases. Material for sequencing was blood, either unsorted or a sorted T cell fraction (not recorded which). Here the CDR3 reads CASSLWTSGNGEQYF. CDR3 in DNA: TGCGCCAGCAGCTTATGGACTAGCGGGAACGGGGAGCAGTACTTC.